These 7 T cell receptor beta chains share one sample of origin, sequenced in a study of Ad26.COV2.S vaccination and SARS-CoV-2 variants. Sequencing used immunoSEQ multiplex PCR; TCRdb keeps in-frame clones, though not all of them. Of about 420,000 clones in the sample, approximately 88% are singletons; the top ten hold around 3.6%. Treatment here: around 19 received Ad26.COV2.S at low or high dose, single or two shots; several received placebo; per-sample allocation not given. It was on day 63 after the first vaccine or placebo injection that samples were taken. Specimen: peripheral blood, collected in a trial of Ad26.COV2.S vaccine versus placebo. The receptors stem from a person aged 18-65 years who received the Ad26.COV2.S COVID-19 vaccine or a placebo.

The table lists this clone with a few counts. V is TRBV4-3 and J is TRBJ1-3; D unresolved. Germline V gene data show CDR1 as LGHNA and CDR2 as YSLEER. Trimming stripped 1 base from V and 2 bases from J, with 12 bases between. This CDR3 is built from 16 residues. In DNA, the CDR3 is TGCGCCAGCAGCCAAGTACTTCAGAACCCTGGAAACACCATATATTTT. Protein: CASSQVLQNPGNTIYF.

This rearrangement joins TRBV10-3 to TRBJ1-6; TRBD1 might be the D (5 bases). In germline, CDR1 is ENHRY, CDR2 SYGVKD. The CDR3 totals 14 residues. Trimming took off 8 bases at V and 8 bases at J, with 16 bases between the two ends. The CDR3 reads CAIRGREADSPLHF. The DNA for the CDR3 is TGTGCCATCCGGGGCAGGGAGGCTGATTCACCCCTCCACTTT.

A few counts support this clone. V and J are TRBV4-2 and TRBJ1-1; 8 bases line up with TRBD1. V gave up 4 bases and J gave up 5 bases; unmatched junction bases: 6. CDR1 and CDR2 (germline): LGHNA, YNFKEQ. This CDR3 region has 14 residues. CDR3 bases: TGTGCCAGCAGCCGCGGACAGGGTGAGACTGAAGCTTTCTTT. Its translation: CASSRGQGETEAFF.

The chain links TRBV7-3 to TRBJ2-5; the D gene is possibly TRBD1 (7 bases). This CDR3 has 15 residues. Germline CDR1 reads SGHTA; CDR2 reads FQGTGA. V was trimmed by 3 bases and J by 4 bases, leaving 15 bases between them. The CDR3 sequence is CASSLNPGGRETQYF. In DNA, the CDR3 is TGTGCCAGCAGCTTGAATCCAGGGGGGAGAGAGACCCAGTACTTC.

The genes are TRBV9 and TRBJ2-2; D is ambiguous. This CDR3 spans 13 amino acids. CDR1 is SGDLS and CDR2 is YYNGEE in the germline V gene. V lost 3 bases to trimming and J lost 3 bases, with 6 bases between them. CDR3 in DNA: TGTGCCAGCAGCGATATCTACACCGGGGAGCTGTTTTTT. It is translated as CASSDIYTGELFF. Full variable domain (rest looked up from reference TRBV9 and TRBJ2-2): DSGVTQTPKHLITATGQRVTLRCSPRSGDLSVYWYQQSLDQGLQFLIQYYNGEERAKGNILERFSAQQFPDLHSELNLSSLELGDSALYFCASSDIYTGELFFGEGSRLTVL.

This clone was found a few times. The chain carries TRBV21-1 and TRBJ2-5; the table calls TRBD1, which could not be checked here. TRBV21-1 has pseudogene status. This CDR3 has 15 residues. CDR3 protein: CASSRNRGGCETQYF. The CDR3 DNA reads TGTGCCAGCAGCAGGAACAGGGGAGGCTGTGAGACCCAGTACTTC.

The count of this clone is one. The chain couples TRBV5-4 to TRBJ2-7, with D unclear. This CDR3 contains 13 residues. Trimming left V 5 bases short and J 1 base short, with 10 bases between. Per germline, CDR1 SGHNT and CDR2 YYREEE (reference sequence). CDR3 DNA: TGTGCCAGCAGTGTACCAGGTTCCTACGAGCAGTACTTC. Translation gives CASSVPGSYEQYF.